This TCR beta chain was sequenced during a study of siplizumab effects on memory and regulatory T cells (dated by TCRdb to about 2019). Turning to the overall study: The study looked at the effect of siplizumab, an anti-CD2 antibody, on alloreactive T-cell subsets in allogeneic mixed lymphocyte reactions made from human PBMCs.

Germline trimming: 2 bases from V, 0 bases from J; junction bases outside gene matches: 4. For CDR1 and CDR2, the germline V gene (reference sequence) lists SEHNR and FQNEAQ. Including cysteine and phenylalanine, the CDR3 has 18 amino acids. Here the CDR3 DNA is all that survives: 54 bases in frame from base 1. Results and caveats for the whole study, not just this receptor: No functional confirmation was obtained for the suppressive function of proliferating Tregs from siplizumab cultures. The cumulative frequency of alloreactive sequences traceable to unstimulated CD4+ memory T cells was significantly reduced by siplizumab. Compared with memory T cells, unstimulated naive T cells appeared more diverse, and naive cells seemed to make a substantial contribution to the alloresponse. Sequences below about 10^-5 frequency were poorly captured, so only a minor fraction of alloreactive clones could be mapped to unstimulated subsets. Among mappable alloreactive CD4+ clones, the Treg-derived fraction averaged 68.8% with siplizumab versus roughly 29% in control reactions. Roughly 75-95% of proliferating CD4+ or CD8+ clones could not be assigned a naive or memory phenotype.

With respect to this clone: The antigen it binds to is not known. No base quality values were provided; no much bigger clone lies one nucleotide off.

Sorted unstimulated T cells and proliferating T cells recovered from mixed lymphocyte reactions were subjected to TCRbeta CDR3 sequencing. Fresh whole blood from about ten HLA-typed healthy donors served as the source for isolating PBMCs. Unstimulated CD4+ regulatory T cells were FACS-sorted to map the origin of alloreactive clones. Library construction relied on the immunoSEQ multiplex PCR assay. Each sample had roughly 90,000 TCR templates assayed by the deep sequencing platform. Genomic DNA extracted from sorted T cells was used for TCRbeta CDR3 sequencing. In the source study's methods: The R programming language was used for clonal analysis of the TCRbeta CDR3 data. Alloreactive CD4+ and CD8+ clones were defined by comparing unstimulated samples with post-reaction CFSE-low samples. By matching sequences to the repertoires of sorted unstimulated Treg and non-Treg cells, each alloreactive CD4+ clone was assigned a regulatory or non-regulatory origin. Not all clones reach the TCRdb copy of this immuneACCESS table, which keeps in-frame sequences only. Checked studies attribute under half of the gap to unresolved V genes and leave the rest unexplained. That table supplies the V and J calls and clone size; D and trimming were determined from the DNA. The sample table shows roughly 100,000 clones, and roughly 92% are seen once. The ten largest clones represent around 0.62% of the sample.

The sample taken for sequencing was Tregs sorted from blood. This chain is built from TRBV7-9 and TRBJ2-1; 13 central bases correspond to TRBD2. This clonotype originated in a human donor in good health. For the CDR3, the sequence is CASSLLGLAGHSYNEQFF. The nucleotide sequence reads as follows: TGTGCCAGCAGCTTACTGGGACTAGCGGGACACTCCTACAATGAGCAGTTCTTC.